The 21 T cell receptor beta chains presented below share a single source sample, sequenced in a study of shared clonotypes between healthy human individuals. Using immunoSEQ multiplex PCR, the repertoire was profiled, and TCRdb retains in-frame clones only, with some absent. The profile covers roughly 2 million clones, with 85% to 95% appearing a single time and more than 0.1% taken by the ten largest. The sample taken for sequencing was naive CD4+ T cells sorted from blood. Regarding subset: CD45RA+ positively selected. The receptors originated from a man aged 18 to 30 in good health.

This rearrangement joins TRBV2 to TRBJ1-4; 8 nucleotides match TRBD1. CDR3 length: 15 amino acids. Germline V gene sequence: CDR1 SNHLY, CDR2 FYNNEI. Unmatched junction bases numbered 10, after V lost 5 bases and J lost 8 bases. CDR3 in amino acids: CASSTRQGSGEKLFF. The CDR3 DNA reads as TGTGCCAGCAGTACTAGACAGGGGTCCGGCGAAAAACTGTTTTTT. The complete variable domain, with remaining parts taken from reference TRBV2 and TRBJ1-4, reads EPEVTQTPSHQVTQMGQEVILRCVPISNHLYFYWYRQILGQKVEFLVSFYNNEISEKSEIFDDQFSVERPDGSNFTLKIRSTKLEDSAMYFCASSTRQGSGEKLFFGSGTQLSVL.

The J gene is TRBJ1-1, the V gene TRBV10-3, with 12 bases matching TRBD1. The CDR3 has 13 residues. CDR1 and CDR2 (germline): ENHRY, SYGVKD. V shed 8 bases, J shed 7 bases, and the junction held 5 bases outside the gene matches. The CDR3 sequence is CAIAGTGGVEAFF. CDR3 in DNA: TGTGCCATCGCGGGGACAGGGGGCGTTGAAGCTTTCTTT.

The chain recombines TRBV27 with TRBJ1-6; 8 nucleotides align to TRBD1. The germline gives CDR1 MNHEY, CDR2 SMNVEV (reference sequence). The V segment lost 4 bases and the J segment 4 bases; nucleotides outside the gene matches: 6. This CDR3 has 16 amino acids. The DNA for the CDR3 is TGTGCCAGCAGTTCCCTCGGACAGGGTTATAATTCACCCCTCCACTTT. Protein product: CASSSLGQGYNSPLHF.

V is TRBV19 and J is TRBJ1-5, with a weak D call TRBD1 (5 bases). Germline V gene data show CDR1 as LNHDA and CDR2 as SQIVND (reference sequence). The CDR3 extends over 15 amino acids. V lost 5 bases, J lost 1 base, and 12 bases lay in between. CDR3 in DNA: TGTGCCAGTAGTCAGGACATTGCCAGCAATCAGCCCCAGCATTTT. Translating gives CASSQDIASNQPQHF.

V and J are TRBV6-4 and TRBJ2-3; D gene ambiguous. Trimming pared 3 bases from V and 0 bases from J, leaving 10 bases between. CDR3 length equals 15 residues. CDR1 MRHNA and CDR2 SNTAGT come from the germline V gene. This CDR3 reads CASSEGRSSTDTQYF. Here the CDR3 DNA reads TGTGCCAGCAGTGAGGGAAGATCTAGCACAGATACGCAGTATTTT.

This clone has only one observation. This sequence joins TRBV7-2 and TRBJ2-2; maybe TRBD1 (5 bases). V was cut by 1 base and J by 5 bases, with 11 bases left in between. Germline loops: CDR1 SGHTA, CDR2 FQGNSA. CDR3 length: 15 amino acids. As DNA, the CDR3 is TGTGCCAGCAGCTTAGAGGGGCGCGGAACCGGGGAGCTGTTTTTT. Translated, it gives CASSLEGRGTGELFF.

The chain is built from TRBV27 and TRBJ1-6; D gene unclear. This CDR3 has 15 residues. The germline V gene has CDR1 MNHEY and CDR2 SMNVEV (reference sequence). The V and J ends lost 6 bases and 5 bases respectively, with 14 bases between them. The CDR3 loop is CASSLREGHNSPLHF. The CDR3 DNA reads TGTGCCAGCAGCCTCCGGGAAGGGCATAATTCACCCCTCCACTTT.

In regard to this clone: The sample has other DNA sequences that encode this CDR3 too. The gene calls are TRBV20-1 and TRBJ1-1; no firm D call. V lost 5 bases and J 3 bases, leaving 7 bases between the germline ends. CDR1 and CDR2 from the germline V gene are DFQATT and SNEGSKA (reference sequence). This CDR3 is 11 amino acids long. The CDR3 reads CSAPRDTEAFF. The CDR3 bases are TGCAGTGCTCCCCGGGACACTGAAGCTTTCTTT.

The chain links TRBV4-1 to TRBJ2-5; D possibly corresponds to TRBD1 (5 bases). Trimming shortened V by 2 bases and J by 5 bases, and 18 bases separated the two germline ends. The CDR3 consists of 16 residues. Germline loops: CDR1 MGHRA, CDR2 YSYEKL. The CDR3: CASSQNTNGARETQYF. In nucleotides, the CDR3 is TGCGCCAGCAGCCAAAACACTAATGGGGCTCGGGAGACCCAGTACTTC.

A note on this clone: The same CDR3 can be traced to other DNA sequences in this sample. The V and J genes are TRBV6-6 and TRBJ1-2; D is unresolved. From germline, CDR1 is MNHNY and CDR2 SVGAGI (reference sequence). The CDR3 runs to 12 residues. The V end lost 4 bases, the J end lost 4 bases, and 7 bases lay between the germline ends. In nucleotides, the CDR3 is TGTGCCAGCAGTTCCGGGAGCTATGGCTACACCTTC. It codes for CASSSGSYGYTF.

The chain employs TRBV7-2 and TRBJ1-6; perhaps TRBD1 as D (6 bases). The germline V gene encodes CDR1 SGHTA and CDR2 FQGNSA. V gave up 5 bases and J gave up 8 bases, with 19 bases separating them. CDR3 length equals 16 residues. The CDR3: CASSPQQGGSHSPLHF. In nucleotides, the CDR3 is TGTGCCAGCAGCCCCCAACAGGGTGGGTCGCATTCACCCCTCCACTTT.

CDR3 protein: CASSVGVSYGYTF. The CDR3 region has the DNA TGTGCCAGCAGCGTAGGGGTGTCGTATGGCTACACCTTC. This chain connects TRBV9 to TRBJ1-2; D unresolved. Deletions cut 0 bases from V and 5 bases from J, with 8 bases between. Germline V lookup: CDR1 SGDLS, CDR2 YYNGEE. The CDR3 is made up of 13 amino acids.

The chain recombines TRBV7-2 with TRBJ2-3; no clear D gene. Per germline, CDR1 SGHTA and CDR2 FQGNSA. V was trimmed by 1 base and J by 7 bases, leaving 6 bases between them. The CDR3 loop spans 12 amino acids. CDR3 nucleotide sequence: TGTGCCAGCAGCTTAGAGGCAAATACGCAGTATTTT. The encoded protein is CASSLEANTQYF.

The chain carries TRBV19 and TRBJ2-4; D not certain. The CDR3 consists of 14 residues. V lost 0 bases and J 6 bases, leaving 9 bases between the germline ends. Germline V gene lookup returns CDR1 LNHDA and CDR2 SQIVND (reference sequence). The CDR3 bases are TGTGCCAGTAGTATAGACCTTTTTGGAAACATTCAGTACTTC. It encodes CASSIDLFGNIQYF.

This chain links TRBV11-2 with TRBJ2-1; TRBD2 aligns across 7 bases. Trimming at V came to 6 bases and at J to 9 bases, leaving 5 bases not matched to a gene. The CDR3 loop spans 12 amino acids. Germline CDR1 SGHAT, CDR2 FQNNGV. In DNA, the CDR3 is TGTGCCAGCAGTTTTCTAGCGGCTGAGCAGTTCTTC. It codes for CASSFLAAEQFF.

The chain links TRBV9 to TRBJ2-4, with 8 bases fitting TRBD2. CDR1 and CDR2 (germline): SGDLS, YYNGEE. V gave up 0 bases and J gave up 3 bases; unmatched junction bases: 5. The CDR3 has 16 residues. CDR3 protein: CASSVGSAGVKNIQYF. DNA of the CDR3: TGTGCCAGCAGCGTAGGGTCAGCGGGAGTCAAAAACATTCAGTACTTC.

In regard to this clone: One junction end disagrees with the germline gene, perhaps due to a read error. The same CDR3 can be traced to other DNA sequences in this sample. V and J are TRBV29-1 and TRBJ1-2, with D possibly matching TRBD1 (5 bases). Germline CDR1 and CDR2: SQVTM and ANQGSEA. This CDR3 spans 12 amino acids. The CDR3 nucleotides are TGCAGTGTTGAAGAGAATGGGGGAGGCTACACCTTC. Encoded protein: CSVEENGGGYTF.

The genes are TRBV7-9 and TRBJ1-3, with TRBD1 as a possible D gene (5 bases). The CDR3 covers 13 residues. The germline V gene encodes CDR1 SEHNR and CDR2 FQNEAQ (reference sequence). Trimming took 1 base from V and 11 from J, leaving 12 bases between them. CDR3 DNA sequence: TGTGCCAGCAGCTTAGGAGGGGAGACCGCCATATATTTT. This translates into CASSLGGETAIYF.

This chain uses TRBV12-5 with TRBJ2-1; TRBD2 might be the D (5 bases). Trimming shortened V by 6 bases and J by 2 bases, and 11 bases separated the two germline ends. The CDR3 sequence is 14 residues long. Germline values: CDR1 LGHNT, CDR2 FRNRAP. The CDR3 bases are TGTGCTAGTGGCTGGTCCGGGACCTACAATGAGCAGTTCTTC. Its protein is CASGWSGTYNEQFF.

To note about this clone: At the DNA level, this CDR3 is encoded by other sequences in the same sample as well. The CDR3 sequence is CAISESGRETQYF. The CDR3 DNA is TGTGCCATCAGTGAAAGCGGGCGGGAGACCCAGTACTTC. The chain has TRBV10-3 and TRBJ2-5; TRBD2 is a possible D gene (6 bases). V dropped 3 bases and J dropped 5 bases, with 10 bases sitting between them. Per the germline V gene, CDR1 is ENHRY and CDR2 is SYGVKD. This CDR3 spans 13 amino acids.

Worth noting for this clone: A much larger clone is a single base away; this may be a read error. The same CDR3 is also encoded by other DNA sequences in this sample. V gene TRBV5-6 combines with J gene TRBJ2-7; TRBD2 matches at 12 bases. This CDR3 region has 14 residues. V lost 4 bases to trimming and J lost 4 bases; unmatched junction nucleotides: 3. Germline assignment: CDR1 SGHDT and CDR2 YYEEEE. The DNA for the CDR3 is TGTGCCAGCAGCCCGGGACTAGCGGGTTACGAGCAGTACTTC. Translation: CASSPGLAGYEQYF. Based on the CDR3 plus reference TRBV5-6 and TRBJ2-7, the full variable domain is DAGVTQSPTHLIKTRGQQVTLRCSPKSGHDTVSWYQQALGQGPQFIFQYYEEEERQRGNFPDRFSGHQFPNYSSELNVNALLLGDSALYLCASSPGLAGYEQYFGPGTRLTVT.